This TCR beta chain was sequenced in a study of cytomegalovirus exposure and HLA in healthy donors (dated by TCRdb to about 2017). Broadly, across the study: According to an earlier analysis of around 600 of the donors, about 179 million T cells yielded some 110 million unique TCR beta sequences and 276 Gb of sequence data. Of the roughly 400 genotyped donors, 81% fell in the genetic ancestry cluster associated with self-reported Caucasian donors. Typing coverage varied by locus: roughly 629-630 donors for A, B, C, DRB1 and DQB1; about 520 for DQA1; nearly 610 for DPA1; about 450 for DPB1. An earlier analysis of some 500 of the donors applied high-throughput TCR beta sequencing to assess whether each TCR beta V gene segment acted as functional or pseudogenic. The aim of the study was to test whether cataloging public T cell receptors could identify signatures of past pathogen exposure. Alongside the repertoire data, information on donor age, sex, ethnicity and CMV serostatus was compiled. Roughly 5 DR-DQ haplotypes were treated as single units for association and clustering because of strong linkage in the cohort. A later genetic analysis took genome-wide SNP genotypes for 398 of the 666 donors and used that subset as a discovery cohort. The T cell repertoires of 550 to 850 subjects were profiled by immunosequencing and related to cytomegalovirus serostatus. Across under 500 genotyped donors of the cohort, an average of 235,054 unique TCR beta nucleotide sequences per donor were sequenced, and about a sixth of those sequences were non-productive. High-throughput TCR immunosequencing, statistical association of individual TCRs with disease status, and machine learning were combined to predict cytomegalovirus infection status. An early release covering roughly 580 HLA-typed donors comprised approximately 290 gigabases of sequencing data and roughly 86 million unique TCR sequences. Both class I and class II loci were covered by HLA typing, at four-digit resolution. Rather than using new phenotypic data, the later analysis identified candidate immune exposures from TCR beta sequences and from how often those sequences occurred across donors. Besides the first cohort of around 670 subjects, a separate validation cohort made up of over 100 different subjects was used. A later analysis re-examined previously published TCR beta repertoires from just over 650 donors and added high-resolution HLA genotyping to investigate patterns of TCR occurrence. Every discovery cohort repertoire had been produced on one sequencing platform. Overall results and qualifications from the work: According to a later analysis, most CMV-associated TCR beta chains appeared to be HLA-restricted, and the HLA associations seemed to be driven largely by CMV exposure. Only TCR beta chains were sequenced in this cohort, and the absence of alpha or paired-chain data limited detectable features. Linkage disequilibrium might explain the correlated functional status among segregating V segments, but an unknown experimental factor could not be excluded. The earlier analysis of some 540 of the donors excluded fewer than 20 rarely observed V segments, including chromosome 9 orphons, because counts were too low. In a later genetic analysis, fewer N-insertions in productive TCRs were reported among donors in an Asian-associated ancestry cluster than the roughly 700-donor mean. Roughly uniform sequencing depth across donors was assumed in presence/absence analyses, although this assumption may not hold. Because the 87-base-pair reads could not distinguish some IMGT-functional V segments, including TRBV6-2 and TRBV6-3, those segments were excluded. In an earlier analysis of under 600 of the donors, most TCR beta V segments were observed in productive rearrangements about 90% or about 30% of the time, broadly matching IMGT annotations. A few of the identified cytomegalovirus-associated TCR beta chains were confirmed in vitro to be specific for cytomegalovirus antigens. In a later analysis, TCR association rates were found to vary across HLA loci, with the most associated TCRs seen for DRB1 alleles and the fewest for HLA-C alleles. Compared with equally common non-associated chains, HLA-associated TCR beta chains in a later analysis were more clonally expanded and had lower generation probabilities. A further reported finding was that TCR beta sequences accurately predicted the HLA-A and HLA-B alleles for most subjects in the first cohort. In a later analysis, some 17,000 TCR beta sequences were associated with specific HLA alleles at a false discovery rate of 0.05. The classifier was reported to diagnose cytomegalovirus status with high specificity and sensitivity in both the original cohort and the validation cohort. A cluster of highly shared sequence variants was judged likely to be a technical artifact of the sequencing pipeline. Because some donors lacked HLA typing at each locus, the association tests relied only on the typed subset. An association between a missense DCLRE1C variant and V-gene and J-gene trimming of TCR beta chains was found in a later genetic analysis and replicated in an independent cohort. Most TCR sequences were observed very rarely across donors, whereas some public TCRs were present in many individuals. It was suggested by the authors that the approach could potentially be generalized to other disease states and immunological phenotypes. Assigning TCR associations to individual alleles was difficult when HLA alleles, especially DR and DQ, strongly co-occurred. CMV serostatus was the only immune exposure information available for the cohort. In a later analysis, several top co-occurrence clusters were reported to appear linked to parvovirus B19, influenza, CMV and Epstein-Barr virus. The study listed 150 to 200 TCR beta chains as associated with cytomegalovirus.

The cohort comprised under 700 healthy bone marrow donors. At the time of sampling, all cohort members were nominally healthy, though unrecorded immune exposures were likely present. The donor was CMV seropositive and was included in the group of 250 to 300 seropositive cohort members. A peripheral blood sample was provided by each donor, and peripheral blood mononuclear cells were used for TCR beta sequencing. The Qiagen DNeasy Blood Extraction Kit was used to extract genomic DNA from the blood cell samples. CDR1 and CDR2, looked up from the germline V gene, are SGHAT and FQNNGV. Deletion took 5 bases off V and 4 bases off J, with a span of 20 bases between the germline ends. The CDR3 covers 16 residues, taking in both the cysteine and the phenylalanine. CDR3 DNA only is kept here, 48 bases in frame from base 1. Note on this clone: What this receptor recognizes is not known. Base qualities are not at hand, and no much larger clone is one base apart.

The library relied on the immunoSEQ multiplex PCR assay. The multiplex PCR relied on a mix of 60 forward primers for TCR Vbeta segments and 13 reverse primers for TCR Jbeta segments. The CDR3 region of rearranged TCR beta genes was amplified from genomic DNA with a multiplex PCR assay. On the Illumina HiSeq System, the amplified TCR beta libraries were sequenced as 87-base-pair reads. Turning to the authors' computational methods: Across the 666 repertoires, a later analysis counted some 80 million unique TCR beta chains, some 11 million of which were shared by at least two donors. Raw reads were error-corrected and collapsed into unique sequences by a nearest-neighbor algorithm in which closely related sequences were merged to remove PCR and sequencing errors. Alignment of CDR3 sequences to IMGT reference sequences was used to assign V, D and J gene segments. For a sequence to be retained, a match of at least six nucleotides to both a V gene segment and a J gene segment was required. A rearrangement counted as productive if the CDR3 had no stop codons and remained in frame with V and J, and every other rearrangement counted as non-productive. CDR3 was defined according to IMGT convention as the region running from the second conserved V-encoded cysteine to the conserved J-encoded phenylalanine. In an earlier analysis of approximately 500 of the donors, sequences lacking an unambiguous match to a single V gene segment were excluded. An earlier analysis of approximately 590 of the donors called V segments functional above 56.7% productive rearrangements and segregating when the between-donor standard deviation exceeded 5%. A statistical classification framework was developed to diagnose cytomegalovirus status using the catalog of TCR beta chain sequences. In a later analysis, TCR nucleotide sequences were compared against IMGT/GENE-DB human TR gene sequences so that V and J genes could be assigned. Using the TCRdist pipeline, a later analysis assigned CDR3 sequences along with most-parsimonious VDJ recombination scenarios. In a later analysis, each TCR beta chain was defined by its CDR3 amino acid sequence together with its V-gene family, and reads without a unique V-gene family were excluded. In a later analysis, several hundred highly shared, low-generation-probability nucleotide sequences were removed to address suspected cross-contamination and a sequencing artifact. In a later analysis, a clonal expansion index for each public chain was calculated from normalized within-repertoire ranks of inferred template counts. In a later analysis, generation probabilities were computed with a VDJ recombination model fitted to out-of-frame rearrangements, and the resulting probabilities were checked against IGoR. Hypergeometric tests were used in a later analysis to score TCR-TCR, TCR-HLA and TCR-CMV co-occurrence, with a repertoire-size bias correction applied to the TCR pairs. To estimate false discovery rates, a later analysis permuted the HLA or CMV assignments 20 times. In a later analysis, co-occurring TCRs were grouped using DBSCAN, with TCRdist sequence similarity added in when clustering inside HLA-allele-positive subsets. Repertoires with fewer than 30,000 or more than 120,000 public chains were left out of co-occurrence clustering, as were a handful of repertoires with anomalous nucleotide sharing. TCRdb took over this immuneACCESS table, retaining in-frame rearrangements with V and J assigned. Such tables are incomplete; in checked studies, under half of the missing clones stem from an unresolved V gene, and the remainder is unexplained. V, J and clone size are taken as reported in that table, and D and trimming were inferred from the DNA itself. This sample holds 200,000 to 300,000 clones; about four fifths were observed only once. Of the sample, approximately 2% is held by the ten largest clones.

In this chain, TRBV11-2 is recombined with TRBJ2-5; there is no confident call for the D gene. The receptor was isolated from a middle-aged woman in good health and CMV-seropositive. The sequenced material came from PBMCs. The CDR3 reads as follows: CASSPANPGLGETQYF. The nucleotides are TGTGCCAGCAGCCCAGCGAACCCCGGGTTGGGAGAGACCCAGTACTTC.